The T cell receptor (beta chain) described here comes from a study of T cell responses to AZD1222 COVID-19 vaccine. Findings and limits, study-wide: A reported finding is that nearly half of spike-specific TCRs target unmutated variant regions. Only a handful of AZD1222 recipients, roughly six in all, had baseline seropositivity. Once two AZD1222 doses were given, Spike-specific TCR breadth and depth went up.

Trimming cost V 10 bases and J 1 base; bases outside gene matches: 7. The germline V gene has CDR1 MNHNY and CDR2 SVGAGI (reference sequence). The CDR3 length is 14 residues. Comment on this clone: The antigen is not known.

Generated by immunoSEQ multiplex PCR, the TCRdb table keeps only in-frame clones and is missing some. The sample lists 140,000 to 150,000 clones, about 90% occurring once. This receptor was taken from an adult who received the MenACWY meningococcal vaccine as a control. V is TRBV6-6 and J is TRBJ1-1; 9 bases are shared with TRBD1. The sample was peripheral blood, taken 28 days after the second dose of the MenACWY control vaccine. CDR3 DNA sequence: TGTGCCACCAACCCGGGACAGGGGAACACTGAAGCTTTCTTT. Translated, it gives CATNPGQGNTEAFF.